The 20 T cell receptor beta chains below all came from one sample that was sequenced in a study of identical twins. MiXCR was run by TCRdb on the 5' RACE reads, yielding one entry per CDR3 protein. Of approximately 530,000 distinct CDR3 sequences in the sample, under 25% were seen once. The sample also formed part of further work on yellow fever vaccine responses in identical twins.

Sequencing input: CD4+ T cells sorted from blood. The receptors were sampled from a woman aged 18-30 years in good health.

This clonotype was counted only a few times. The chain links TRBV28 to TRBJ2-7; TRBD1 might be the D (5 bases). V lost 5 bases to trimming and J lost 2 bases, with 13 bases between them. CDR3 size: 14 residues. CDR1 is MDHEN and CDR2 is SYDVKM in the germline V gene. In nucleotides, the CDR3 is TGTGCCAGCAGTACAGGCGATGCCACCTACGAGCAGTACTTC. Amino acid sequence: CASSTGDATYEQYF.

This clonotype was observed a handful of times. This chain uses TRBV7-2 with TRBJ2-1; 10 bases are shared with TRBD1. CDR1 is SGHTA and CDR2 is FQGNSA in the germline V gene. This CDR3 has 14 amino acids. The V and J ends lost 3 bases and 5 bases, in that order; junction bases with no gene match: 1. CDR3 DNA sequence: TGTGCCAGCAGCTTGGACAGGGGGGACAATGAGCAGTTCTTC. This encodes CASSLDRGDNEQFF.

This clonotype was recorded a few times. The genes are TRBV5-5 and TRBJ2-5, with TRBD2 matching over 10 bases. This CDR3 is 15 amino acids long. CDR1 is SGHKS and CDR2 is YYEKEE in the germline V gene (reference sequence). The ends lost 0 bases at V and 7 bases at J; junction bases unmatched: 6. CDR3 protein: CASSLVSSGSGTQYF. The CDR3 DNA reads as TGTGCCAGCAGCTTGGTCTCTAGCGGGAGTGGGACCCAGTACTTC.

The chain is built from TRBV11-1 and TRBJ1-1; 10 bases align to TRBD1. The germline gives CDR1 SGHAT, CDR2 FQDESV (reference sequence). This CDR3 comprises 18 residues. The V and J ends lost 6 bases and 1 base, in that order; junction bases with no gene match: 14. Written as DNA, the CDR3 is TGTGCCAGCAGACCGCCGTTAGGGACAGGGGCGTCGAACACTGAAGCTTTCTTT. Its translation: CASRPPLGTGASNTEAFF.

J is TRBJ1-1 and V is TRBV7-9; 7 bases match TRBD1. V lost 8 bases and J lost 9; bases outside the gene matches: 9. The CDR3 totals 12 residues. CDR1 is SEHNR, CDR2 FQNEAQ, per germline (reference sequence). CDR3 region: CASGTGDRKAFF. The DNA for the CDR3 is TGTGCCAGCGGCACAGGGGATCGGAAAGCTTTCTTT.

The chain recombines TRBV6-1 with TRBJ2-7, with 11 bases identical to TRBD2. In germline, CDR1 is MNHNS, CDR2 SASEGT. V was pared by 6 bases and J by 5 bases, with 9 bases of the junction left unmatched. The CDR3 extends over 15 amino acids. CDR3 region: CASRALAGALNEQYF. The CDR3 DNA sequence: TGTGCCAGCAGAGCACTAGCGGGAGCTTTGAACGAGCAGTACTTC.

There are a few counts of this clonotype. DNA for the CDR3: TGTGCCATCAGTGAGTCGGGACAGGTCTACAATGAGCAGTTCTTC. Protein sequence: CAISESGQVYNEQFF. The chain recombines TRBV10-3 with TRBJ2-1; 8 bases agree with TRBD1. This CDR3 spans 15 amino acids. The V gene's germline CDR1 is ENHRY and CDR2 SYGVKD. J lost 3 bases, V lost 0 bases, and 1 base had no gene match.

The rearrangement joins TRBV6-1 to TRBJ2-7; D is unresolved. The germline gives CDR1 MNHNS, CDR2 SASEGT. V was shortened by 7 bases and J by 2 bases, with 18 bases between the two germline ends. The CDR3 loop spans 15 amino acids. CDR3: CASTPPRALAYEQYF. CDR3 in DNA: TGTGCCAGCACTCCCCCCCGGGCTTTAGCCTACGAGCAGTACTTC.

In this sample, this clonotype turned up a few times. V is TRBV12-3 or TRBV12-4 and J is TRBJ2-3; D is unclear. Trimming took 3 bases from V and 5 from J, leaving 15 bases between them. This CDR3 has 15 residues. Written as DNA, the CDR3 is TGTGCCAGCAGTTTTAGTGCAGGCGTTGTAGATACGCAGTATTTT. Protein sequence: CASSFSAGVVDTQYF.

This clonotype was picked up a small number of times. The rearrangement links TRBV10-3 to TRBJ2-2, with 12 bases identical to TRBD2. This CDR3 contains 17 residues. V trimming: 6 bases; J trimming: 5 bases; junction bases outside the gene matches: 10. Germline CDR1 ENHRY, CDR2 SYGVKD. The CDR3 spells CAISLTSGSVGTGELFF. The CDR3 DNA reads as TGTGCCATCAGCCTGACTAGCGGGAGCGTTGGGACCGGGGAGCTGTTTTTT.

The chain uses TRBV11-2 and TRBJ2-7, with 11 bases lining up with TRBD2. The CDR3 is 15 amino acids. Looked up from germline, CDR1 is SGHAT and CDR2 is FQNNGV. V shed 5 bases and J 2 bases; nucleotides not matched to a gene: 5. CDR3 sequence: CASSTSGLAAYEQYF. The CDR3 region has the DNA TGTGCCAGCAGCACGTCGGGACTAGCGGCCTACGAGCAGTACTTC.

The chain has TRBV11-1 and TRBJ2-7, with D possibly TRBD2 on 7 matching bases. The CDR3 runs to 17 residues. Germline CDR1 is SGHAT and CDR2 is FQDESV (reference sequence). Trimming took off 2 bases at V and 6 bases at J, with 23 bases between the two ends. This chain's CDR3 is CASSLRGGDIWPGEQYF. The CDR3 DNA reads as TGTGCCAGCAGCTTAAGGGGGGGCGACATTTGGCCGGGCGAGCAGTACTTC.

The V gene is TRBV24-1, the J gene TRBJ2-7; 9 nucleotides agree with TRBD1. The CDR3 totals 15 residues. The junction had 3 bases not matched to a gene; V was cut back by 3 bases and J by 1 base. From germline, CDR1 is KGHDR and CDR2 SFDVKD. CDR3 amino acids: CATSDPGTGSYEQYF. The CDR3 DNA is TGTGCCACCAGTGATCCCGGGACAGGGTCCTACGAGCAGTACTTC.

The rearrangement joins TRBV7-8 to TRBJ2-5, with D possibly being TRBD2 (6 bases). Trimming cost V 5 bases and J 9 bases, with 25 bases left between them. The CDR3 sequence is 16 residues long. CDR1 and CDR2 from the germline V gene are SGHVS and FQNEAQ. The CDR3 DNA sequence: TGTGCCAGCAGCCTGTTGTTGCGGGGAGGCCCGTCGGCCCAGTACTTC. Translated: CASSLLLRGGPSAQYF.

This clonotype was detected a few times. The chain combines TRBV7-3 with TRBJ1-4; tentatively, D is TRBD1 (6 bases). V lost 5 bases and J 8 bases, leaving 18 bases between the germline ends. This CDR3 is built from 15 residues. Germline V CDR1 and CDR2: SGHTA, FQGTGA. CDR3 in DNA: TGTGCCAGCAGCCAGAAGGGGGGATTAGAGGAAAAACTGTTTTTT. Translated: CASSQKGGLEEKLFF. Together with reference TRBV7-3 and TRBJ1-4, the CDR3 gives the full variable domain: GAGVSQTPSNKVTEKGKYVELRCDPISGHTALYWYRQSLGQGPEFLIYFQGTGAADDSGLPNDRFFAVRPEGSVSTLKIQRTERGDSAVYLCASSQKGGLEEKLFFGSGTQLSVL.

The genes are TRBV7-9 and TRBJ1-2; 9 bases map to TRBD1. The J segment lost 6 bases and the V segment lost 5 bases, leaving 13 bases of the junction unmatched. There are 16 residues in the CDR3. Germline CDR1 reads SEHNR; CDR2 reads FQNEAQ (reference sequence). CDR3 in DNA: TGTGCCAGCAGCCCAGGCCTACAGGGGGCGACGGATGGCTACACCTTC. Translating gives CASSPGLQGATDGYTF.

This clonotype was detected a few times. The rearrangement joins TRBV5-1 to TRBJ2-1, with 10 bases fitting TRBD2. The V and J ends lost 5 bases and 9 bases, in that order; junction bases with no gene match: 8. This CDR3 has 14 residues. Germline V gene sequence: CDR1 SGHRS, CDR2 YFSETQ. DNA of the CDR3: TGCGCCAGCAGTACCCTAGCGGGGGACGGTGAGCAGTTCTTC. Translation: CASSTLAGDGEQFF. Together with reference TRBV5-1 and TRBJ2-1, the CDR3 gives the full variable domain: KAGVTQTPRYLIKTRGQQVTLSCSPISGHRSVSWYQQTPGQGLQFLFEYFSETQRNKGNFPGRFSGRQFSNSRSEMNVSTLELGDSALYLCASSTLAGDGEQFFGPGTRLTVL.

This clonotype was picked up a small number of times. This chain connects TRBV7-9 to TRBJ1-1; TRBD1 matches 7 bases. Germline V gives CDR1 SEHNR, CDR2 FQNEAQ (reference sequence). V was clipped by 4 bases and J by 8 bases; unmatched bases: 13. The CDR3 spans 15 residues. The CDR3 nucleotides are TGTGCCAGCAGCTCCTTGCGACAGGGTGTTGGCGAAGCTTTCTTT. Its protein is CASSSLRQGVGEAFF.

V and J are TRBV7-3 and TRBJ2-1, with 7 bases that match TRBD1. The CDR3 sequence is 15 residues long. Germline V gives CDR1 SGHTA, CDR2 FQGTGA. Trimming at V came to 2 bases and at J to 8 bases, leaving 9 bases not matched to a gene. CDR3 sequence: CASSLGTRGFDEQFF. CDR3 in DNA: TGTGCCAGCAGCTTAGGAACCAGGGGGTTCGATGAGCAGTTCTTC.

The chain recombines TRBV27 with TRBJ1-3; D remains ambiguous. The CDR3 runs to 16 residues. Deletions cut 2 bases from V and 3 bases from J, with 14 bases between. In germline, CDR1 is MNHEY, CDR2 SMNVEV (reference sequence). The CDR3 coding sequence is TGTGCCAGCAGTTTACCGCCTAGGGTAGGTGGAAACACCATATATTTT. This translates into CASSLPPRVGGNTIYF.